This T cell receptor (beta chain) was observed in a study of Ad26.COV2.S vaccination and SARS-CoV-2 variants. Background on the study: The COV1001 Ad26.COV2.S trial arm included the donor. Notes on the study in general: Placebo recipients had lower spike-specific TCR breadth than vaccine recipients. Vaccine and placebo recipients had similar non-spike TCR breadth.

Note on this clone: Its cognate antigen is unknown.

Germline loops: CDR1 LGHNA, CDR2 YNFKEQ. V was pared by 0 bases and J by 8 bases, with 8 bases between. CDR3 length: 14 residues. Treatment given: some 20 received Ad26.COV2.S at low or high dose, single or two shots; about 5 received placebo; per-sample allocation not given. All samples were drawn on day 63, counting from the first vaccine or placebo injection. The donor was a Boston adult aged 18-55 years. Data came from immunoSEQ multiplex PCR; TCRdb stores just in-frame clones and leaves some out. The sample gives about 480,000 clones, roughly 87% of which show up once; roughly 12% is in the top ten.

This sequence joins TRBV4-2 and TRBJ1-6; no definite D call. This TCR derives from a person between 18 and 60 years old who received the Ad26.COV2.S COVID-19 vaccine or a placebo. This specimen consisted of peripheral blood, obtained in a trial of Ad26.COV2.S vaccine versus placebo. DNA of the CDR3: TGTGCCAGCAGCCAAGAGGTCCGGGATTCACCCCTCCACTTT. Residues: CASSQEVRDSPLHF.